The clone carrying this T cell receptor beta chain has just one count. Its specificity is unknown. Some clones are missing from TCRdb's copy, which holds only in-frame ones; the method was immunoSEQ multiplex PCR. The profile shows 30,000 to 35,000 clones, about 87% of them singletons. The CDR3 spans 14 residues. V was trimmed by 1 base and J by 7 bases, leaving 14 bases between them. CDR1 and CDR2 (germline): MNHNS, SASEGT. This specimen belongs to a study of OX40 agonist ivuxolimab in advanced cancers. Study at large: Earlier anti-PD-1, anti-PD-L1 or anti-CTLA-4 therapy was permitted; roughly 37% had received some. Study-level findings and limits: In the expanded peripheral T cells, antigen specificity was never determined. Partial responders at 0.1-3.0 mg/kg had among the lowest clonal expansion.

This TCR came from an adult with an advanced solid tumor such as melanoma, head and neck, liver or kidney cancer. The gene calls are TRBV6-1 and TRBJ2-7; D is unresolved. Source: CD4+ or CD8+ T cells sorted from blood, taken in a trial of the OX40 agonist ivuxolimab. CDR3 in amino acids: CASSEVFTVGEQYF. The CDR3 DNA reads as TGTGCCAGCAGTGAAGTGTTCACCGTGGGGGAGCAGTACTTC.